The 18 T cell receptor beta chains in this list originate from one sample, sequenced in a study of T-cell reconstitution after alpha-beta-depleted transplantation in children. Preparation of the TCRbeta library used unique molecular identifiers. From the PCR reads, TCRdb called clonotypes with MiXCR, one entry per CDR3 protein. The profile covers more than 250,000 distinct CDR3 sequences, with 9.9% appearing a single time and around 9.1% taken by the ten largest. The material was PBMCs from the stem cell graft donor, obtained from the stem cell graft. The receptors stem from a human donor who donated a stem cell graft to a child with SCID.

CDR3 sequence: CASSIGRRGNTDTQYF. The DNA of the CDR3 is TGTGCCAGTAGTATAGGTAGGAGGGGAAACACAGATACGCAGTATTTT. V gene TRBV19 combines with J gene TRBJ2-3, with TRBD2 as a possible D gene (6 bases). V was trimmed by 1 base and J by 2 bases, leaving 13 bases between them. The CDR3 has 16 amino acids. Germline CDR1 reads LNHDA; CDR2 reads SQIVND (reference sequence).

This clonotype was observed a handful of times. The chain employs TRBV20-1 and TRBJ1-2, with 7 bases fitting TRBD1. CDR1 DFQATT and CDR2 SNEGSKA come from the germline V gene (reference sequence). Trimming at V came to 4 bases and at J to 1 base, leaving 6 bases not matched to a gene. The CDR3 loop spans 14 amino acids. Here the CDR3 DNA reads TGCAGTGCTATACAGGGGATTAATAACTATGGCTACACCTTC. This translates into CSAIQGINNYGYTF.

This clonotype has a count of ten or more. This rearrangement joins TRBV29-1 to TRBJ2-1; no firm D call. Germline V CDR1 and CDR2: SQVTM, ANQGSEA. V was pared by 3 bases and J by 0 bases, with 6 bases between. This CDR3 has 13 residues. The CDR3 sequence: CSVEGSSYNEQFF. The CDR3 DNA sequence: TGCAGCGTTGAGGGCAGCTCCTACAATGAGCAGTTCTTC.

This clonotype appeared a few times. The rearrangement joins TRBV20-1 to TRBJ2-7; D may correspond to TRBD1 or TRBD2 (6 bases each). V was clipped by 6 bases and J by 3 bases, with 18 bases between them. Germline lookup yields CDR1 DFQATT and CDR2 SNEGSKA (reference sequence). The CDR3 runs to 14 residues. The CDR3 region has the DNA TGCAGTGCGCCGAGGGGGGAAGGCGTCTACGAGCAGTACTTC. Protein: CSAPRGEGVYEQYF.

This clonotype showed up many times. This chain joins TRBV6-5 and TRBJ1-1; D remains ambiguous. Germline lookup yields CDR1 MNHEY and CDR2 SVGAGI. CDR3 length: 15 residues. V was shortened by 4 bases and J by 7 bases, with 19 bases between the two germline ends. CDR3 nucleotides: TGTGCCAGCAGTTCTGGCGGTATTGGTATTGGTGAAGCTTTCTTT. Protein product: CASSSGGIGIGEAFF.

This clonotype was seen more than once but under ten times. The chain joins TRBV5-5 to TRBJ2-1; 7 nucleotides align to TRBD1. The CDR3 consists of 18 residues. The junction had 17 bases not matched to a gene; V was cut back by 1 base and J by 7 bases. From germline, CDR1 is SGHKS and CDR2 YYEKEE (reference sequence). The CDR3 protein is CASSLYGTVIAVRNEQFF. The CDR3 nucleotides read TGTGCCAGCAGCTTGTATGGGACAGTGATCGCAGTTAGGAATGAGCAGTTCTTC.

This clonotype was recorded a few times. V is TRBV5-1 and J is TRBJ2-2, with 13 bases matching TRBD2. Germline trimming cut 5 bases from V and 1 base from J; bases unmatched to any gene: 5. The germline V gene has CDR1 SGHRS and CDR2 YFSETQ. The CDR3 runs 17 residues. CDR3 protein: CASRKLAGGKNTGELFF. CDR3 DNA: TGCGCCAGCAGAAAACTAGCGGGGGGGAAGAACACCGGGGAGCTGTTTTTT.

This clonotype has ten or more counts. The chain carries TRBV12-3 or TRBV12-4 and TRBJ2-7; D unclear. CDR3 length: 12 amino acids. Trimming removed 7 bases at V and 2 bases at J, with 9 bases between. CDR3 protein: CASMATAYEQYF. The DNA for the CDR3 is TGTGCCAGCATGGCTACCGCCTACGAGCAGTACTTC.

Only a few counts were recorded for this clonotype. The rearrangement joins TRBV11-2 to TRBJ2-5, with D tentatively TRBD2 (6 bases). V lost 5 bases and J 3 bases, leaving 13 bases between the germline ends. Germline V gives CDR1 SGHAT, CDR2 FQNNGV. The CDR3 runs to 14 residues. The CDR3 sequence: CASSLGTHKETQYF. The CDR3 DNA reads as TGTGCCAGCAGCCTCGGGACTCACAAAGAGACCCAGTACTTC.

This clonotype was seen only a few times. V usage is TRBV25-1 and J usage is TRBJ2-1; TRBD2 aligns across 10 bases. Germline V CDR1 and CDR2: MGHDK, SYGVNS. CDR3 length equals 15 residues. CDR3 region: CAGVSGGLQGTEQFF. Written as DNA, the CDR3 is TGTGCGGGGGTTAGCGGGGGGTTACAAGGTACTGAGCAGTTCTTC.

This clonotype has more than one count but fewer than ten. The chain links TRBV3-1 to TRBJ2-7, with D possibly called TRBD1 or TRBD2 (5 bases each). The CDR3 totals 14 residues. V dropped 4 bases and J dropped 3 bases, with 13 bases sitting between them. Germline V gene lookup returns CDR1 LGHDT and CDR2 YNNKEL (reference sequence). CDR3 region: CASSPRDGIYEQYF. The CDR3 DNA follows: TGTGCCAGCAGCCCCCGGGACGGTATCTACGAGCAGTACTTC.

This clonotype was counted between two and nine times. CDR3 protein: CASSPGQGKEKLFF. In nucleotides, the CDR3 is TGTGCCAGCTCACCCGGACAGGGGAAGGAAAAACTGTTTTTT. The chain uses TRBV18 and TRBJ1-4; 9 bases fit TRBD1. The CDR3 is 14 residues long. V was clipped by 3 bases and J by 8 bases; unmatched bases: 4. From germline, CDR1 is KGHSH and CDR2 LQKENI.

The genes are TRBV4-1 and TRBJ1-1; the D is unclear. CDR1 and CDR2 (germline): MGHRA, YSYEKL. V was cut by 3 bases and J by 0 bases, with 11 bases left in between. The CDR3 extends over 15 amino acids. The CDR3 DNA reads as TGCGCCAGCAGCCACGCGGGCAGAGTGAACACTGAAGCTTTCTTT. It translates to CASSHAGRVNTEAFF.

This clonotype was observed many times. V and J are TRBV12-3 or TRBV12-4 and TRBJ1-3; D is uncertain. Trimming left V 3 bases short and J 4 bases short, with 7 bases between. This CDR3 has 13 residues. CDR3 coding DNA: TGTGCCAGCAGTTTGAACGGCGGAAACACCATATATTTT. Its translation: CASSLNGGNTIYF.

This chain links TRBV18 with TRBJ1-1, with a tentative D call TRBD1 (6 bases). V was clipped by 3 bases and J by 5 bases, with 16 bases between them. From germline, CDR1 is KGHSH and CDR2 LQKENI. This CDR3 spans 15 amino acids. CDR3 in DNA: TGTGCCAGCTCACCGAAGGCGGGGGGCTCGACTGAAGCTTTCTTT. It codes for CASSPKAGGSTEAFF.

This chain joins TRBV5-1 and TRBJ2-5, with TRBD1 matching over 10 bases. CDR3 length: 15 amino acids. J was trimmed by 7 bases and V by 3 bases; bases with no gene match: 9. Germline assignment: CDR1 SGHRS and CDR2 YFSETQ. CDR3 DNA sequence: TGCGCCAGCAGCTCCGGGACAGGGGTATTAGGGACCCAGTACTTC. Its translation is CASSSGTGVLGTQYF.

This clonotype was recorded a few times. This chain's CDR3 is CASSLGGGGDEQFF. Written as DNA, the CDR3 is TGTGCCAGCAGCTTAGGCGGGGGGGGGGATGAGCAGTTCTTC. The chain couples TRBV7-6 to TRBJ2-1; 9 nucleotides match TRBD2. Germline values: CDR1 SGHVS, CDR2 FNYEAQ. The CDR3 has 14 residues. With V trimmed by 1 base and J by 8 bases, 3 bases remained unmatched. Supplemented by reference TRBV7-6 and TRBJ2-1, the full variable domain reads GAGVSQSPRYKVTKRGQDVALRCDPISGHVSLYWYRQALGQGPEFLTYFNYEAQQDKSGLPNDRFSAERPEGSISTLTIQRTEQRDSAMYRCASSLGGGGDEQFFGPGTRLTVL.

CDR3 DNA: TGCAGCGTGCCATGGGGAAACACTGAAGCTTTCTTT. Translation gives CSVPWGNTEAFF. The chain has TRBV29-1 and TRBJ1-1; D gene ambiguous. Germline loops: CDR1 SQVTM, CDR2 ANQGSEA. Trimming took 6 bases from V and 2 from J, leaving 10 bases between them. This CDR3 is 12 amino acids long.